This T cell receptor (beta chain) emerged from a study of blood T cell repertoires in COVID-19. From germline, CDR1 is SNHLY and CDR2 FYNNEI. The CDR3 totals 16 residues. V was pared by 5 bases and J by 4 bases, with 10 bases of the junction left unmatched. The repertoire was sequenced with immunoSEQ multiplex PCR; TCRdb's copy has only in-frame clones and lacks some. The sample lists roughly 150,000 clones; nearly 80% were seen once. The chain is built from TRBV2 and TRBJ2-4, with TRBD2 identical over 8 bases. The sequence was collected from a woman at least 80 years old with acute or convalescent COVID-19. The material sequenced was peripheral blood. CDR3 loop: CASSLGLGVLKNIQYF. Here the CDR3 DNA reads TGTGCCAGCAGTCTGGGACTAGGGGTTCTGAAAAACATTCAGTACTTC.